This TCR beta chain was retrieved from a study of cytomegalovirus exposure and HLA in healthy donors. General observations from the study: The listing of 150 to 200 TCR beta chains classed them as cytomegalovirus-associated. Later, an analysis showed that TCR beta chains associated with HLA were more clonally expanded than others that were equally common. Sequence variants that were highly shared formed a cluster that was likely a sequencing artifact.

As concerns this clone: Antigen specificity is unknown.

This PCR relied on a set of 60 Vbeta primers and 13 Jbeta primers. Using immunoSEQ multiplex PCR, the repertoire was profiled, and TCRdb retains in-frame clones only, with some absent. The sample shows under 250,000 clones, around 79% of them seen only once. This CDR3 has 14 amino acids. The germline V and J ends were trimmed by 0 bases and 0 bases, with 6 bases remaining between them. Germline assignment: CDR1 SGHRS and CDR2 YFSETQ. The chain couples TRBV5-1 to TRBJ1-1; D call uncertain. This clonotype was sampled from a woman in her 30s in good health and CMV-seropositive. The material sequenced was PBMCs. The CDR3 here is CASSLGSVNTEAFF. The CDR3 DNA reads TGCGCCAGCAGCTTGGGCAGTGTGAACACTGAAGCTTTCTTT.